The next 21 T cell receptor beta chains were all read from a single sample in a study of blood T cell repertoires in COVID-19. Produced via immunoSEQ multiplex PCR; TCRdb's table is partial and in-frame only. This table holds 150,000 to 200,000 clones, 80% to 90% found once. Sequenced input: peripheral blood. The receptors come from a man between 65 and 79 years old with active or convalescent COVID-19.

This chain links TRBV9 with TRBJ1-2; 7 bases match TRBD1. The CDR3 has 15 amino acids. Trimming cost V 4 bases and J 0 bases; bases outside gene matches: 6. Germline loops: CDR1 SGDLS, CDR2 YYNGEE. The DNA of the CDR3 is TGTGCCAGCAGCACGGGACAGTTTTCTAACTATGGCTACACCTTC. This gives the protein CASSTGQFSNYGYTF.

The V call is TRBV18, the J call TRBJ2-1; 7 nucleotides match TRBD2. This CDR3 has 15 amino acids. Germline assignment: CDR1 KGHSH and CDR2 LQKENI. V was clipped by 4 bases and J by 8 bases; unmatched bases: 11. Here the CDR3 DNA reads TGTGCCAGCTCACGAGTTACTAGCGAAAGGGATGAGCAGTTCTTC. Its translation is CASSRVTSERDEQFF.

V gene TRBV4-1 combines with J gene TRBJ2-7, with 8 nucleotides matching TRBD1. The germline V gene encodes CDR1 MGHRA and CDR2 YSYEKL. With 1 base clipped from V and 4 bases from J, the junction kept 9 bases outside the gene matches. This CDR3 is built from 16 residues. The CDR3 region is CASSQAFGQGVYEQYF. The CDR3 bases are TGCGCCAGCAGCCAAGCTTTCGGACAGGGAGTTTACGAGCAGTACTTC.

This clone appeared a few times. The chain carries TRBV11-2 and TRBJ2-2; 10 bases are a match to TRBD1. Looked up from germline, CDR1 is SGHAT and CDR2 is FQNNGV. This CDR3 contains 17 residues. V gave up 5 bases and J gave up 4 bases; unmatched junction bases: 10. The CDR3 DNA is TGTGCCAGCAGCCCCCTGGGTGGGACAGGGGTCACCGGGGAGCTGTTTTTT. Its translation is CASSPLGGTGVTGELFF.

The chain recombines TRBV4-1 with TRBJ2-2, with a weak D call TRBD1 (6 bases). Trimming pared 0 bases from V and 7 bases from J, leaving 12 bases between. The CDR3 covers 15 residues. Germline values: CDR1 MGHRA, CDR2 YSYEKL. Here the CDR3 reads CASSQESQGFGELFF. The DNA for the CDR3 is TGCGCCAGCAGCCAAGAAAGCCAGGGGTTCGGGGAGCTGTTTTTT.

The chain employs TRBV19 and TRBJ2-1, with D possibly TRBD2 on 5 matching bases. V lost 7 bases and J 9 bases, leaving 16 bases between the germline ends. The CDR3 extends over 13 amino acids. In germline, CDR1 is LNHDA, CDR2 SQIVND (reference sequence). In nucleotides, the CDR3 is TGTGCCAGTACCGTTACCGGAGGTACTGAGCAGTTCTTC. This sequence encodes CASTVTGGTEQFF.

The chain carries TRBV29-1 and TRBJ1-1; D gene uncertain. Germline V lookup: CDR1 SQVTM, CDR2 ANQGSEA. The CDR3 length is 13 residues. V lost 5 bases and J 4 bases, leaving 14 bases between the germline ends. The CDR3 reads CSVSEGTGTEAFF. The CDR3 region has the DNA TGCAGCGTTTCGGAGGGAACGGGCACTGAAGCTTTCTTT.

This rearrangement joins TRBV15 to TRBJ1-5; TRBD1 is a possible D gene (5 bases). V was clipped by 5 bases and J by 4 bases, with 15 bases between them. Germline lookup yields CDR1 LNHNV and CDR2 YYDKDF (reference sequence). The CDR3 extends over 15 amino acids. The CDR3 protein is CATSEHRQLNQPQHF. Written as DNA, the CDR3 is TGTGCCACCAGCGAACATCGACAGCTAAATCAGCCCCAGCATTTT.

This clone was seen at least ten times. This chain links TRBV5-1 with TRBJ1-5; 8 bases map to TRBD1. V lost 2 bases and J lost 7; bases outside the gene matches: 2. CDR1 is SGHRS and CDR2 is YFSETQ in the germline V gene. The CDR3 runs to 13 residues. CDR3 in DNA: TGCGCCAGCAGCTTCGGACAGGGACAGCCCCAGCATTTT. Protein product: CASSFGQGQPQHF. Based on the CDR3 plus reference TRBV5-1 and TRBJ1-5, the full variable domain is KAGVTQTPRYLIKTRGQQVTLSCSPISGHRSVSWYQQTPGQGLQFLFEYFSETQRNKGNFPGRFSGRQFSNSRSEMNVSTLELGDSALYLCASSFGQGQPQHFGDGTRLSIL.

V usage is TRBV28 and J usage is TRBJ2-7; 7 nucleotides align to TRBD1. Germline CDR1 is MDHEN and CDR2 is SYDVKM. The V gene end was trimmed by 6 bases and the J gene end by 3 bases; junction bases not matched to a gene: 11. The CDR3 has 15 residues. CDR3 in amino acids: CASSPPDRVGYEQYF. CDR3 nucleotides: TGTGCCAGCAGCCCCCCCGACAGGGTAGGCTACGAGCAGTACTTC.

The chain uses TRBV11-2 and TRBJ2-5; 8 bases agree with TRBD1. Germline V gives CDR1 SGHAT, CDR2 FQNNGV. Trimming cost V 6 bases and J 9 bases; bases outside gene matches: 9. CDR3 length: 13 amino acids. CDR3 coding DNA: TGTGCCAGCAGTTGGGGACAGGAGGTGCCCCAGTACTTC. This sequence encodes CASSWGQEVPQYF.

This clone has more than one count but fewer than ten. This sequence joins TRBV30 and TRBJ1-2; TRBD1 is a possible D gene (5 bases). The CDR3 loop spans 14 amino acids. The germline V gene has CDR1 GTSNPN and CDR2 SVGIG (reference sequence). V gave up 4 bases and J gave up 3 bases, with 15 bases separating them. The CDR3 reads CAWTTPGGYYGYTF. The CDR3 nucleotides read TGTGCCTGGACCACTCCGGGGGGATACTATGGCTACACCTTC.

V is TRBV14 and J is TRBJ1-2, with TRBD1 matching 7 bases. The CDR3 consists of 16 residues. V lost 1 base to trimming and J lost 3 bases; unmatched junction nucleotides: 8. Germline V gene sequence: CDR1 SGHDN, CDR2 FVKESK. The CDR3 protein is CASSQGIQGYYYGYTF. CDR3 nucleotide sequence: TGTGCCAGCAGCCAAGGGATACAGGGGTATTACTATGGCTACACCTTC.

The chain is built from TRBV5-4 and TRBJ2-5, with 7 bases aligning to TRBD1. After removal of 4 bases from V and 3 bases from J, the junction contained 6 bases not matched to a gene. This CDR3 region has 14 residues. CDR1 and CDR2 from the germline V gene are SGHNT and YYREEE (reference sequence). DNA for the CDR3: TGTGCCAGCAGCCGTACGACAGGGAAAGAGACCCAGTACTTC. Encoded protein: CASSRTTGKETQYF.

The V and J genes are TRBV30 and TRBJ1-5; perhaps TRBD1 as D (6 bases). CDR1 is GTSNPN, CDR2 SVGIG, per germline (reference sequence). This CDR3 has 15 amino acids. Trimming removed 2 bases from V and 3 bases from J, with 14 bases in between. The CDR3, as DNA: TGTGCCTGGAGTCCCCCAGACAGGAACAATCAGCCCCAGCATTTT. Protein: CAWSPPDRNNQPQHF.

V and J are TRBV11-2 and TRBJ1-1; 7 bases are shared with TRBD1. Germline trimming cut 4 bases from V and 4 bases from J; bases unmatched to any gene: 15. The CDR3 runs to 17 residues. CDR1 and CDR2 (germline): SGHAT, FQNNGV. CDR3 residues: CASSSQGVLKLLTEAFF. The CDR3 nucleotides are TGTGCCAGCAGCTCGCAGGGGGTCCTCAAGCTACTCACTGAAGCTTTCTTT.

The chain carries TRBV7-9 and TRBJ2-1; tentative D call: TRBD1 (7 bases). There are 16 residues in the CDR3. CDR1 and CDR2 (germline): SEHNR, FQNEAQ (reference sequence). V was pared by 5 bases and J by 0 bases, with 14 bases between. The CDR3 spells CASSLRDSSSYNEQFF. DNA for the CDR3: TGTGCCAGCAGCCTGCGGGACAGTAGCTCCTACAATGAGCAGTTCTTC.

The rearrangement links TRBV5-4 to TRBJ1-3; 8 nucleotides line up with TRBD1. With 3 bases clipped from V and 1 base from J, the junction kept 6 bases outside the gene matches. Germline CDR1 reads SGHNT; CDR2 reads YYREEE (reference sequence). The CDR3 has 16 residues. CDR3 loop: CASSWGTGVSGNTIYF. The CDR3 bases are TGTGCCAGCAGCTGGGGGACAGGAGTATCTGGAAACACCATATATTTT.

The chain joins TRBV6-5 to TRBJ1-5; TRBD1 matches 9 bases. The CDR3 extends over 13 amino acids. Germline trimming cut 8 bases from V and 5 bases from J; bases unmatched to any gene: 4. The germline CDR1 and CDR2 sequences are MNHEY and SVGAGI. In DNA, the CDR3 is TGTGCCAGCTCACGGGACAGGGATCAGCCCCAGCATTTT. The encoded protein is CASSRDRDQPQHF.

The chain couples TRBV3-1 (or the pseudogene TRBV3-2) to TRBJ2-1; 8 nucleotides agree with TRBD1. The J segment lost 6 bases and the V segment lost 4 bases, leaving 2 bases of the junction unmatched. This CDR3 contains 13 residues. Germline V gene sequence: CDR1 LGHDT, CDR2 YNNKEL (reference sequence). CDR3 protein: CASSRDRFNEQFF. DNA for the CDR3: TGTGCCAGCAGCCGGGACAGGTTCAATGAGCAGTTCTTC.

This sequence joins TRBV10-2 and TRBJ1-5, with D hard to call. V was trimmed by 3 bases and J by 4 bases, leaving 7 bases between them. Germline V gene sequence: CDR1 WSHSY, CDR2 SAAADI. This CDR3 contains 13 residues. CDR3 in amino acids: CASSEQMNQPQHF. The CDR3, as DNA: TGCGCCAGCAGTGAACAGATGAATCAGCCCCAGCATTTT.